These 31 T cell receptor beta chains were all obtained from the same sample, sequenced in a study of OX40 agonist ivuxolimab in advanced cancers. The protocol was immunoSEQ multiplex PCR, while the TCRdb copy is restricted to in-frame clones and leaves out a portion. The sample comprises approximately 76,000 clones, around nine tenths of which are singletons, and around 0.76% rests with the top ten. The input for sequencing was CD4+ or CD8+ T cells sorted from blood, taken in a trial of the OX40 agonist ivuxolimab. These receptors were obtained from an adult with an advanced solid tumor such as melanoma, head and neck, liver or kidney cancer.

J is TRBJ2-7 and V is TRBV9; 8 bases align to TRBD2. V lost 0 bases, J lost 4 bases, and 6 bases stayed unmatched. CDR3 size: 15 residues. Germline CDR1 reads SGDLS; CDR2 reads YYNGEE. The CDR3: CASSVGAGALYEQYF. CDR3 bases: TGTGCCAGCAGCGTAGGAGCGGGGGCCCTATACGAGCAGTACTTC.

This clone occurred once. V and J are TRBV2 and TRBJ2-2, with TRBD1 matching over 7 bases. Germline loops: CDR1 SNHLY, CDR2 FYNNEI. This CDR3 contains 15 residues. V lost 5 bases to trimming and J lost 5 bases; unmatched junction nucleotides: 8. The CDR3 reads CASSSERGQTGELFF. For the CDR3, the DNA is TGTGCCAGCAGTTCAGAAAGGGGGCAAACCGGGGAGCTGTTTTTT.

The table lists this clone with a count of one. The V call is TRBV5-8, the J call TRBJ2-1, with 14 bases identical to TRBD2. V was clipped by 7 bases and J by 2 bases; unmatched bases: 8. Germline V gene data show CDR1 as SGHTS and CDR2 as YDEGEE. This CDR3 is built from 17 residues. CDR3 residues: CASAGTSGRRAYNEQFF. DNA for the CDR3: TGTGCCAGCGCCGGGACTAGCGGGAGAAGGGCCTACAATGAGCAGTTCTTC.

V gene TRBV5-1 combines with J gene TRBJ1-4, with TRBD1 identical over 7 bases. V lost 5 bases and J lost 3; bases outside the gene matches: 4. The CDR3 runs to 14 residues. From germline, CDR1 is SGHRS and CDR2 YFSETQ. For the CDR3, the DNA is TGCGCCAGCAGAACAGGGGAGGCTAATGAAAAACTGTTTTTT. Translating gives CASRTGEANEKLFF.

V usage is TRBV6-5 and J usage is TRBJ2-7, with D possibly TRBD1 on 6 matching bases. Per the germline V gene, CDR1 is MNHEY and CDR2 is SVGAGI. V was pared by 5 bases and J by 4 bases, with 15 bases between. The CDR3 runs 14 residues. CDR3 in amino acids: CASSELGHNYEQYF. The DNA of the CDR3 is TGTGCCAGCAGTGAGTTGGGACACAATTACGAGCAGTACTTC.

The chain recombines TRBV14 with TRBJ2-1; perhaps TRBD1 as D (5 bases). This CDR3 region has 13 residues. Germline lookup yields CDR1 SGHDN and CDR2 FVKESK. V lost 3 bases, J lost 4 bases, and 7 bases lay in between. CDR3 loop: CASSQTVYNEQFF. CDR3 coding DNA: TGTGCCAGCAGCCAGACAGTTTACAATGAGCAGTTCTTC.

This sequence joins TRBV5-1 and TRBJ2-2; 8 bases are a match to TRBD1. CDR3 length equals 14 residues. V shed 4 bases and J 7 bases; nucleotides not matched to a gene: 6. Per germline, CDR1 SGHRS and CDR2 YFSETQ. The CDR3 spells CASSIRQGNGELFF. CDR3 coding DNA: TGCGCCAGCAGCATTCGACAGGGGAACGGGGAGCTGTTTTTT.

This chain connects TRBV6-1 to TRBJ1-1; a weak D match, TRBD1 (5 bases). This CDR3 region has 14 residues. From germline, CDR1 is MNHNS and CDR2 SASEGT. V lost 7 bases, J lost 3 bases, and 15 bases lay in between. The CDR3 DNA follows: TGTGCCAGCACCCTAGAGGGGACCTACACTGAAGCTTTCTTT. It specifies CASTLEGTYTEAFF.

This chain's CDR3 is CARGTQGGYEQYF. The CDR3 DNA reads TGTGCCAGAGGGACCCAGGGCGGGTACGAGCAGTACTTC. The V call is TRBV28, the J call TRBJ2-7, with D perhaps given as TRBD1 or TRBD2 (5 bases each). Per the germline V gene, CDR1 is MDHEN and CDR2 is SYDVKM. Deletions cut 9 bases from V and 4 bases from J, with 16 bases between. The CDR3 is made up of 13 amino acids.

This chain connects TRBV14 to TRBJ1-6; D is uncertain. Germline V CDR1 and CDR2: SGHDN, FVKESK. The CDR3 totals 16 residues. Trimming shortened V by 0 bases and J by 3 bases, and 9 bases separated the two germline ends. CDR3 sequence (DNA): TGTGCCAGCAGCCAAGACAGGATCAGCTATAATTCACCCCTCCACTTT. Its protein is CASSQDRISYNSPLHF.

This clone was recorded only once. The V call is TRBV2, the J call TRBJ1-6; the D is unclear. V was pared by 11 bases and J by 8 bases, with 7 bases between. The CDR3 extends over 10 amino acids. Germline-derived CDR1 and CDR2 are SNHLY and FYNNEI. CDR3 in DNA: TGTGCCCGGTGGGATTCACCCCTCCACTTT. Its protein product is CARWDSPLHF.

This rearrangement joins TRBV6-1 to TRBJ2-2, with D tentatively TRBD1 (5 bases). Germline-derived CDR1 and CDR2 are MNHNS and SASEGT. The V end lost 6 bases, the J end lost 5 bases, and 10 bases lay between the germline ends. The CDR3 totals 13 residues. The CDR3 sequence is CASSHRTTGELFF. CDR3 DNA sequence: TGTGCCAGCAGCCACAGGACGACCGGGGAGCTGTTTTTT.

The chain links TRBV5-1 to TRBJ2-7; tentatively, D is TRBD2 (5 bases). V was pared by 0 bases and J by 7 bases, with 14 bases between. Germline CDR1 is SGHRS and CDR2 is YFSETQ. The CDR3 is 14 amino acids. The chain's CDR3 is CASSLGGYAGEQYF. The CDR3 DNA reads as TGCGCCAGCAGCTTGGGAGGGTATGCTGGGGAGCAGTACTTC.

V is TRBV4-3 and J is TRBJ1-2; D unresolved. The germline V gene has CDR1 LGHNA and CDR2 YSLEER. The CDR3 is 16 amino acids. With 4 bases removed from V and 2 bases from J, the gap between germline ends came to 17 bases. CDR3 sequence reads: CASSPSRLKTNYGYTF. The CDR3, as DNA: TGCGCCAGCAGCCCTTCACGACTGAAGACCAACTATGGCTACACCTTC.

The chain links TRBV14 to TRBJ2-1; D unresolved. Germline lookup yields CDR1 SGHDN and CDR2 FVKESK. Trimming shortened V by 0 bases and J by 7 bases, and 10 bases separated the two germline ends. The CDR3 runs to 14 residues. DNA for the CDR3: TGTGCCAGCAGCCAAGATTTTAGTAGGAATGAGCAGTTCTTC. This encodes CASSQDFSRNEQFF.

The V and J genes are TRBV11-2 and TRBJ2-1; TRBD2 matches at 7 bases. Germline V gene sequence: CDR1 SGHAT, CDR2 FQNNGV. The ends lost 3 bases at V and 5 bases at J; junction bases unmatched: 7. The CDR3 has 15 residues. CDR3 loop: CASSLNRGVNNEQFF. The CDR3, as DNA: TGTGCCAGCAGCTTGAACCGGGGGGTTAACAATGAGCAGTTCTTC.

The chain uses TRBV9 and TRBJ2-3; TRBD2 matches at 12 bases. There are 19 residues in the CDR3. CDR1 and CDR2 (germline): SGDLS, YYNGEE. V lost 4 bases, J lost 6 bases, and 18 bases stayed unmatched. The CDR3 loop is CASSSPPGTSGSRGDTQYF. The CDR3 DNA reads as TGTGCCAGCAGCTCCCCCCCCGGGACTAGCGGGTCCCGTGGCGATACGCAGTATTTT.

The V gene is TRBV18, the J gene TRBJ2-1; weak D call: TRBD1 (5 bases). V lost 3 bases and J lost 8, with 17 bases in between. Germline CDR1 is KGHSH and CDR2 is LQKENI. This CDR3 region has 15 residues. CDR3 region: CASSPLPSQAHEQFF. The CDR3 DNA follows: TGTGCCAGCTCACCGCTACCCTCACAGGCCCATGAGCAGTTCTTC.

The rearrangement uses TRBV30 and TRBJ1-1; no clear D gene. Germline V lookup: CDR1 GTSNPN, CDR2 SVGIG (reference sequence). The CDR3 is 15 residues long. Trimming took off 0 bases at V and 12 bases at J, with 23 bases between the two ends. In nucleotides, the CDR3 is TGTGCCTGGAGTGTACTAGGGCAGCGGACCGGTGGGACTTTCTTT. It encodes CAWSVLGQRTGGTFF.

V gene TRBV6-4 combines with J gene TRBJ1-2, with a weak D call TRBD1 (6 bases). This CDR3 comprises 12 residues. Germline loops: CDR1 MRHNA, CDR2 SNTAGT. V lost 0 bases to trimming and J lost 8 bases, with 7 bases between them. The CDR3 DNA sequence: TGTGCCAGCAGTGACTCGGGGGCGGGCTACACCTTC. Its translation is CASSDSGAGYTF.

This clone was picked up a small number of times. The J gene is TRBJ1-1, the V gene TRBV14, with 7 bases matching TRBD1. The CDR3 is 12 amino acids. Per germline, CDR1 SGHDN and CDR2 FVKESK. J was trimmed by 10 bases and V by 4 bases; bases with no gene match: 6. The CDR3 is CASSLRTGGAFF. The CDR3 nucleotides are TGTGCCAGCAGCCTCCGGACAGGAGGAGCTTTCTTT.

The chain joins TRBV6-1 to TRBJ1-5, with D tentatively TRBD1 (6 bases). The CDR3 totals 14 residues. Germline V gene sequence: CDR1 MNHNS, CDR2 SASEGT. V dropped 3 bases and J dropped 7 bases, with 13 bases sitting between them. The CDR3: CASSEVWGAQPQHF. DNA for the CDR3: TGTGCCAGCAGTGAGGTGTGGGGGGCCCAGCCCCAGCATTTT.

The chain recombines TRBV28 with TRBJ2-3; D could derive from TRBD1 or TRBD2 (6 bases each). Deletions cut 7 bases from V and 1 base from J, with 18 bases between. The CDR3 runs 16 residues. The V gene's germline CDR1 is MDHEN and CDR2 SYDVKM. CDR3 residues: CASISEGGAGTDTQYF. DNA for the CDR3: TGTGCCAGCATTTCTGAGGGGGGCGCCGGCACAGATACGCAGTATTTT.

This chain joins TRBV9 and TRBJ1-1; D is possibly TRBD1 (6 bases). Germline V CDR1 and CDR2: SGDLS, YYNGEE. The CDR3 runs to 15 residues. The V end was cut by 4 bases, the J end by 0 bases, with 13 bases between. In DNA form, the CDR3 reads TGTGCCAGCAGCTTAGGGGGGACCATGAACACTGAAGCTTTCTTT. As protein: CASSLGGTMNTEAFF.

J is TRBJ1-6 and V is TRBV27; D call uncertain. Trimming removed 6 bases from V and 7 bases from J, with 16 bases in between. Germline CDR1 is MNHEY and CDR2 is SMNVEV (reference sequence). The CDR3 has 15 amino acids. The DNA for the CDR3 is TGTGCCAGCAGGCCGGGGTCCCCCTCGAATTCACCCCTCCACTTT. As protein: CASRPGSPSNSPLHF.

The chain links TRBV5-1 to TRBJ2-5, with TRBD2 identical over 14 bases. CDR1 is SGHRS and CDR2 is YFSETQ in the germline V gene. With V trimmed by 4 bases and J by 4 bases, 9 bases remained unmatched. This CDR3 spans 17 amino acids. The CDR3 nucleotides read TGCGCCAGCAGCGTGACTAGCGGGGGGGCCGTGAGAGAGACCCAGTACTTC. It yields the protein CASSVTSGGAVRETQYF.

The rearrangement uses TRBV12-5 and TRBJ2-7, with 10 bases fitting TRBD1. Germline V gene lookup returns CDR1 LGHNT and CDR2 FRNRAP. The length of the CDR3 is 17 residues. The junction had 10 bases not matched to a gene; V was cut back by 3 bases and J by 2 bases. The CDR3 nucleotides are TGTGCTAGTGGTTTTGGCGGACAGGGGGGCTTCCCCTACGAGCAGTACTTC. Amino acid sequence: CASGFGGQGGFPYEQYF.

This clone was counted a single time. Sequence at one end of the junction differs from germline and may be a read error. This rearrangement joins TRBV28 to TRBJ1-6, with 9 bases that match TRBD1. The CDR3 sequence is 14 residues long. The germline V gene encodes CDR1 MDHEN and CDR2 SYDVKM. The CDR3 here is CAGSRDRGASPLHF. Here the CDR3 DNA reads TGTGCCGGCAGTCGTGACAGGGGGGCTTCACCCCTCCACTTT.

The sample holds one count of this clone. The V gene is TRBV5-1, the J gene TRBJ2-7, with D unresolved. CDR1 is SGHRS and CDR2 is YFSETQ in the germline V gene. V lost 4 bases, J lost 2 bases, and 13 bases lay in between. The CDR3 contains 14 residues. The CDR3: CASSPGLQTYEQYF. The CDR3 nucleotides are TGCGCCAGCAGCCCGGGTCTCCAGACCTACGAGCAGTACTTC.

The chain recombines TRBV2 with TRBJ2-1; 15 bases match TRBD2. V shed 6 bases, J shed 8 bases, and the junction held 2 bases outside the gene matches. This CDR3 contains 14 residues. Germline CDR1 is SNHLY and CDR2 is FYNNEI. CDR3 coding DNA: TGTGCCAGCAGGGGACTAGCGGGAGGAGATGAGCAGTTCTTC. Translating gives CASRGLAGGDEQFF.

This clone was counted a single time. This sequence joins TRBV5-4 and TRBJ2-7; 12 nucleotides agree with TRBD1. The CDR3 covers 15 residues. Germline V gives CDR1 SGHNT, CDR2 YYREEE (reference sequence). The trim removed 2 bases at V and 4 bases at J, leaving 4 bases unmatched. The CDR3 region has the DNA TGTGCCAGCAGCTTAGGGACAGGGGGCAAATACGAGCAGTACTTC. Translation gives CASSLGTGGKYEQYF.